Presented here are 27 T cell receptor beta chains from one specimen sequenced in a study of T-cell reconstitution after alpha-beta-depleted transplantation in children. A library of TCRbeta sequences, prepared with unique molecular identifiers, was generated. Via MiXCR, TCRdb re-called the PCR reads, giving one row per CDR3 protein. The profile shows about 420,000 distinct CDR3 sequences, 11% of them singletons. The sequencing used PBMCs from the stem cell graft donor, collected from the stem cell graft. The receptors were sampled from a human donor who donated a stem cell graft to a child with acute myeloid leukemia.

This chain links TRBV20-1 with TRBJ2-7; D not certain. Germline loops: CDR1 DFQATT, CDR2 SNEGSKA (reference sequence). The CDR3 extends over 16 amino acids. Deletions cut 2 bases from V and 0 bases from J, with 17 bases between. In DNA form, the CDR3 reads TGCAGTGCTAGACTGCCTCGCCCCGGTCACTCCTACGAGCAGTACTTC. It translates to CSARLPRPGHSYEQYF.

In DNA form, the CDR3 reads TGTGCCACCAGTGAGGCTCTACAGGGGAGGGATGAGCAGTTCTTC. Protein sequence: CATSEALQGRDEQFF. This chain uses TRBV24-1 with TRBJ2-1; D may correspond to TRBD1 or TRBD2 (7 bases each). The CDR3 loop spans 15 amino acids. Trimming shortened V by 4 bases and J by 8 bases, and 17 bases separated the two germline ends. CDR1 and CDR2 (germline): KGHDR, SFDVKD.

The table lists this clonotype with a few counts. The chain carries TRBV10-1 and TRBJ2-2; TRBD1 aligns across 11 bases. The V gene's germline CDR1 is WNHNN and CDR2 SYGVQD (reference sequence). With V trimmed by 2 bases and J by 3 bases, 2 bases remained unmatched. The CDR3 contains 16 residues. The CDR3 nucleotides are TGCGCCAGCAGTGAGGGGACAGGGGGTTACACCGGGGAGCTGTTTTTT. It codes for CASSEGTGGYTGELFF.

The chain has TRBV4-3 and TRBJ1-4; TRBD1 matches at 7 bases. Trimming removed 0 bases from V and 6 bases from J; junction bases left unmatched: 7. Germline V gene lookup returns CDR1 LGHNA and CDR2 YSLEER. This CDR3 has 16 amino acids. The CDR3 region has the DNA TGCGCCAGCAGCCAAGATCGGGCAGGGGGAGATGAAAAACTGTTTTTT. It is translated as CASSQDRAGGDEKLFF.

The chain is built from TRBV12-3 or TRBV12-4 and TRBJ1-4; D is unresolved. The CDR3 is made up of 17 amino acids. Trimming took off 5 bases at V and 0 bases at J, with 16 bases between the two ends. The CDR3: CASSHAPSGPTNEKLFF. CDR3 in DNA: TGTGCCAGCAGTCATGCCCCCTCGGGCCCAACTAATGAAAAACTGTTTTTT.

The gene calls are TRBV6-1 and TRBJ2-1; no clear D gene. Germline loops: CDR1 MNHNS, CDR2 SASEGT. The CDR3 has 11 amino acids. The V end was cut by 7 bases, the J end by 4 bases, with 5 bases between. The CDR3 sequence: CASTEYNEQFF. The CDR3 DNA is TGTGCCAGCACAGAGTACAATGAGCAGTTCTTC.

In nucleotides, the CDR3 is TGTGCCAGCAGCTTGGGGGACGGCCCACTTAATTCACCCCTCCACTTT. This codes for CASSLGDGPLNSPLHF. The V call is TRBV5-4, the J call TRBJ1-6; tentative D call: TRBD1 (5 bases). The length of the CDR3 is 16 residues. V gave up 0 bases and J gave up 6 bases, with 13 bases separating them. Germline V gene data show CDR1 as SGHNT and CDR2 as YYREEE (reference sequence).

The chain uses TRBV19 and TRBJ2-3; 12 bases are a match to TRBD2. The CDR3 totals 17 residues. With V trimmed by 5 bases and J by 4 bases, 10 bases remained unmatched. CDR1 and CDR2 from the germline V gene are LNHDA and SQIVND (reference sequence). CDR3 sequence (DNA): TGTGCCAGTAGTCCTCGACTAGCGGGAGCGAGACCAGATACGCAGTATTTT. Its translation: CASSPRLAGARPDTQYF.

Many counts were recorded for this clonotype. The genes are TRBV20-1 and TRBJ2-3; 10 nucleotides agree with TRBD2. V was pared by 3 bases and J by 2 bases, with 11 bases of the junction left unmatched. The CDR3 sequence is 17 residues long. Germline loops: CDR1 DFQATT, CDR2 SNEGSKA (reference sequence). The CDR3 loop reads CSASNPLAGGHTDTQYF. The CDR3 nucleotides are TGCAGTGCTAGCAACCCATTAGCGGGGGGCCACACAGATACGCAGTATTTT.

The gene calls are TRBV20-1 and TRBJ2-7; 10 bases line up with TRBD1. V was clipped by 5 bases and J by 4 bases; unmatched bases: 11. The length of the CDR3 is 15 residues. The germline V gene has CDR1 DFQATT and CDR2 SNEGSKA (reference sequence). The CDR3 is CSAGSPGQGTYEQYF. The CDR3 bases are TGCAGTGCTGGATCCCCGGGACAGGGGACTTACGAGCAGTACTTC.

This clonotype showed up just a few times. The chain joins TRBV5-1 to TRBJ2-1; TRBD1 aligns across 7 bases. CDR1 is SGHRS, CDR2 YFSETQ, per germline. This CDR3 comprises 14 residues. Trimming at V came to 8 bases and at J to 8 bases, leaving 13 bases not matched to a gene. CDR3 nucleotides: TGCGCCAGTAGGACCCCGGGACAGTCCTATGAGCAGTTCTTC. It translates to CASRTPGQSYEQFF.

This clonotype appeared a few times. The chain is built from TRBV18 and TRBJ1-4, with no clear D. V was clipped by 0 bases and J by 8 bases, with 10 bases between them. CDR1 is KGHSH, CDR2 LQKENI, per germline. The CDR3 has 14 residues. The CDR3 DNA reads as TGTGCCAGCTCACCACCGGGGAATTCGGAAAAACTGTTTTTT. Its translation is CASSPPGNSEKLFF.

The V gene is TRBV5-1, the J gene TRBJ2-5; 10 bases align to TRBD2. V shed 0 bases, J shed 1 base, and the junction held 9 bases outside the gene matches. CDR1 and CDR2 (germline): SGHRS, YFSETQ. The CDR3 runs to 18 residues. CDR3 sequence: CASSLGVAGGGFQETQYF. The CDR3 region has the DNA TGCGCCAGCAGCTTGGGGGTAGCGGGAGGAGGATTCCAAGAGACCCAGTACTTC.

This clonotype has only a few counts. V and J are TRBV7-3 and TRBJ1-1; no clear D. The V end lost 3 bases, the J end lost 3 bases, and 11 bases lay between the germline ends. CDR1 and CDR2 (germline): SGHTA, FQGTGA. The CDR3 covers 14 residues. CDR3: CASSFRRADTEAFF. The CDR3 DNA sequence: TGTGCCAGCAGCTTTCGGAGGGCGGACACTGAAGCTTTCTTT.

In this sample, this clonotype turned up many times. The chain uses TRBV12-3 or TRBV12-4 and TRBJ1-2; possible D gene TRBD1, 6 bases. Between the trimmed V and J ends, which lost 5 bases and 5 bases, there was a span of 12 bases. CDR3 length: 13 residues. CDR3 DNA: TGTGCCAGCAGTAAGGGGGGGCGGTATGGCTACACCTTC. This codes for CASSKGGRYGYTF.

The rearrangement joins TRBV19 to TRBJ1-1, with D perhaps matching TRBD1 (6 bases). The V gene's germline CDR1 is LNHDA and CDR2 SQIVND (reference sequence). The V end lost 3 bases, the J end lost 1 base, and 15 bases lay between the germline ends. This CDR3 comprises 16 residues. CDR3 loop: CASSISRGFRNTEAFF. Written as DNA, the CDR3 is TGTGCCAGTAGTATTAGCAGGGGTTTCAGGAACACTGAAGCTTTCTTT.

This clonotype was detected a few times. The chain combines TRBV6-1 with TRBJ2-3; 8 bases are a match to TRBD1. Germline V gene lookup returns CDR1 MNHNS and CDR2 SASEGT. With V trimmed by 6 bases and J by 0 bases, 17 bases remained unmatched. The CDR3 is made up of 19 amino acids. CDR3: CASSLYVPTGASSTDTQYF. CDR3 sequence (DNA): TGTGCCAGCAGCCTATACGTCCCGACAGGGGCTTCTAGCACAGATACGCAGTATTTT.

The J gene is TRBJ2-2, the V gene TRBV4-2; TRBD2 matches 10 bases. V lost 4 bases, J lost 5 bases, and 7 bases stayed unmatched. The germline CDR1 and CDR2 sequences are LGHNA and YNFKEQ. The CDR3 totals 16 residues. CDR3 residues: CASSPASGSGTGELFF. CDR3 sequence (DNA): TGTGCCAGCAGCCCGGCTAGCGGGAGTGGAACCGGGGAGCTGTTTTTT.

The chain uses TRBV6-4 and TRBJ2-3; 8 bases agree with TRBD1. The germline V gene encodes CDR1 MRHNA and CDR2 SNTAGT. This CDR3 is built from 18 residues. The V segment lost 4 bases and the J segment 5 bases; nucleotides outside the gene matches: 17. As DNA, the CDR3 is TGTGCCAGCAGTGGCCGGGACAGGTTTTCTAGCACAGTAGATACGCAGTATTTT. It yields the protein CASSGRDRFSSTVDTQYF.

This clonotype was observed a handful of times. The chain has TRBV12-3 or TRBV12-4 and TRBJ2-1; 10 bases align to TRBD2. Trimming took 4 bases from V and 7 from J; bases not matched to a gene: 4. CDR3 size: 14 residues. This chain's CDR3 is CASSSSGRGNEQFF. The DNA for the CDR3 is TGTGCCAGCAGTTCTAGCGGGAGAGGGAATGAGCAGTTCTTC.

This CDR3 reads CASSQEGREDYGYTF. The CDR3 DNA reads TGTGCCAGCAGCCAAGAAGGCAGGGAGGACTATGGCTACACCTTC. The chain uses TRBV3-1 and TRBJ1-2; D is perhaps TRBD1 (5 bases). Trimming removed 0 bases at V and 3 bases at J, with 11 bases between. The germline CDR1 and CDR2 sequences are LGHDT and YNNKEL (reference sequence). The CDR3 extends over 15 amino acids.

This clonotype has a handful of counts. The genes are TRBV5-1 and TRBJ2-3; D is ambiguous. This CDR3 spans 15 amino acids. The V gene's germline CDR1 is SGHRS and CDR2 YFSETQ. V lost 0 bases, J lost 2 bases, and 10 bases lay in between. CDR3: CASSLGSVDTDTQYF. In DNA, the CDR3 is TGCGCCAGCAGCTTGGGGTCCGTCGACACAGATACGCAGTATTTT.

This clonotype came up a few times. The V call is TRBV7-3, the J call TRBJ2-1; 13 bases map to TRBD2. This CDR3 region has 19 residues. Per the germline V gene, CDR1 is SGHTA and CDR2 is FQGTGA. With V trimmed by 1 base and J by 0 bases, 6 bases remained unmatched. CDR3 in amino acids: CASSLRTSGGLNSYNEQFF. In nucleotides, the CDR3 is TGTGCCAGCAGCTTAAGGACTAGCGGGGGATTAAACTCCTACAATGAGCAGTTCTTC.

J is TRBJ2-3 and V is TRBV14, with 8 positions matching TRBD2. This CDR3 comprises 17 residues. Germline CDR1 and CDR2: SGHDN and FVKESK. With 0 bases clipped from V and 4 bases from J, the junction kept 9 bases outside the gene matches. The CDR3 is CASSQEGRAGVSDTQYF. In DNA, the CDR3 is TGTGCCAGCAGCCAAGAGGGACGAGCGGGGGTCTCAGATACGCAGTATTTT.

This CDR3 is CASTVAGGNEQFF. The CDR3, as DNA: TGTGCCAGCACCGTGGCGGGGGGTAATGAGCAGTTCTTC. The chain links TRBV27 to TRBJ2-1; the match to TRBD2 covers 8 bases. V trimming: 7 bases; J trimming: 7 bases; junction bases outside the gene matches: 6. The V gene's germline CDR1 is MNHEY and CDR2 SMNVEV (reference sequence). This CDR3 contains 13 residues.

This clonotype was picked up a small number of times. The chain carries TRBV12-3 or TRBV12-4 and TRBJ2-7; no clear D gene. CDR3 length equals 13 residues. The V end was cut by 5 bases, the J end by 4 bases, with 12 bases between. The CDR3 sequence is CASSNGLLYEQYF. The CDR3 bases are TGTGCCAGCAGTAACGGTCTCTTGTACGAGCAGTACTTC.

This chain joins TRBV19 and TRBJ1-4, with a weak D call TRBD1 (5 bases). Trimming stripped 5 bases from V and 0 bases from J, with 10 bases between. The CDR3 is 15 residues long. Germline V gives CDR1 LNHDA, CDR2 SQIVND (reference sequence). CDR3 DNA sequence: TGTGCCAGTAGTGACGGGGGAGCAACTAATGAAAAACTGTTTTTT. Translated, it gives CASSDGGATNEKLFF.